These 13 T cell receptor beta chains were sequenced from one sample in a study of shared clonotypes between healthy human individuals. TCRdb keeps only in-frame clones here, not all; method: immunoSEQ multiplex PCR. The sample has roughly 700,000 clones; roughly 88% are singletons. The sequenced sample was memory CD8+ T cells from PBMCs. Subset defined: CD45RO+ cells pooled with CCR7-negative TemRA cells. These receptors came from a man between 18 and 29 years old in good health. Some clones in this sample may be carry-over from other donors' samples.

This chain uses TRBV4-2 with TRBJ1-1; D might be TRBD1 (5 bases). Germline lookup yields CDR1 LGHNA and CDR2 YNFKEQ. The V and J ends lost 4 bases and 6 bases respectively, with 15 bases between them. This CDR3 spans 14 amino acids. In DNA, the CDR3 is TGTGCCAGCAGCCCGTCCGGAGGGGCGGCTGAAGCTTTCTTT. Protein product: CASSPSGGAAEAFF.

The CDR3 DNA reads as TGTGCCAGCAGTGAAATCGGGAGTGGAAACACCATATATTTT. Its protein product is CASSEIGSGNTIYF. V usage is TRBV6-1 and J usage is TRBJ1-3, with D hard to call. CDR1 is MNHNS, CDR2 SASEGT, per germline. V shed 2 bases and J shed 3 bases, with 8 bases lying between them. The CDR3 spans 14 residues.

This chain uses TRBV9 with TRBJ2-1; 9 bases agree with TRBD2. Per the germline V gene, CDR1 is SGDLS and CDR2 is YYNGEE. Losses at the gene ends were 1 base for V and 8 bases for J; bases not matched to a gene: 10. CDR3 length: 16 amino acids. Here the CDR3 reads CASSVSAGGPLYEQFF. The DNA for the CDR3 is TGTGCCAGCAGCGTAAGTGCGGGAGGGCCTCTCTATGAGCAGTTCTTC. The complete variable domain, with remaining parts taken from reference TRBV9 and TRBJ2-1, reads DSGVTQTPKHLITATGQRVTLRCSPRSGDLSVYWYQQSLDQGLQFLIQYYNGEERAKGNILERFSAQQFPDLHSELNLSSLELGDSALYFCASSVSAGGPLYEQFFGPGTRLTVL.

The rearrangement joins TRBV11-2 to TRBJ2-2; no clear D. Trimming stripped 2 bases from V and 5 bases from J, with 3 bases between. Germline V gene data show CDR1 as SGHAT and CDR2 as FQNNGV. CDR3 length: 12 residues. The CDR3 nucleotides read TGTGCCAGCAGCTTAAATACCGGGGAGCTGTTTTTT. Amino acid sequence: CASSLNTGELFF.

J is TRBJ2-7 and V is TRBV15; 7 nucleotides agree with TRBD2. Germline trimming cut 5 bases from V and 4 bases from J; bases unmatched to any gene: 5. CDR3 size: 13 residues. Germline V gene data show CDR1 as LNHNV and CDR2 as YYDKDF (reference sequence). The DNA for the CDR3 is TGTGCCACCAGCCTAGCGGAGCCATACGAGCAGTACTTC. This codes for CATSLAEPYEQYF.

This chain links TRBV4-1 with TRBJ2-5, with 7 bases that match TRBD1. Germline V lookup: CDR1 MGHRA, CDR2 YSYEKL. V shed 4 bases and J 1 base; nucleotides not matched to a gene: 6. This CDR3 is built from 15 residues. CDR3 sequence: CASSPRAGGQETQYF. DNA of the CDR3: TGCGCCAGCAGCCCTAGGGCAGGGGGCCAAGAGACCCAGTACTTC.

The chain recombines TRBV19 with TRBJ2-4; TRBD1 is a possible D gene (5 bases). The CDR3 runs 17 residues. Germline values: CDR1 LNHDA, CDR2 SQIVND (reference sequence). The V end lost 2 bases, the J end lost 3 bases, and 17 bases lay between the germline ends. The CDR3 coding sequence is TGTGCCAGTAGTATAATCAGAAAGGGGATCGGCAAAAACATTCAGTACTTC. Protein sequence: CASSIIRKGIGKNIQYF. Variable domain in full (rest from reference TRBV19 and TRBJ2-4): DGGITQSPKYLFRKEGQNVTLSCEQNLNHDAMYWYRQDPGQGLRLIYYSQIVNDFQKGDIAEGYSVSREKKESFPLTVTSAQKNPTAFYLCASSIIRKGIGKNIQYFGAGTRLSVL.

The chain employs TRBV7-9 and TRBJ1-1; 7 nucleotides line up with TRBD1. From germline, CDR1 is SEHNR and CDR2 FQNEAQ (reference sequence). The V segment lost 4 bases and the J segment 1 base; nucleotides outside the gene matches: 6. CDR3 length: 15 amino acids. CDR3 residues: CASSSWTGSNTEAFF. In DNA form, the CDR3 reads TGTGCCAGCAGCTCATGGACAGGCTCGAACACTGAAGCTTTCTTT.

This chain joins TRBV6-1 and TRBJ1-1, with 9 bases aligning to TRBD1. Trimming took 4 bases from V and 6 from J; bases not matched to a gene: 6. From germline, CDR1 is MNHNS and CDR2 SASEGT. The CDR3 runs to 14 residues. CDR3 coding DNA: TGTGCCAGCAGTGTCCGGGACAGGGAACCTGAAGCTTTCTTT. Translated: CASSVRDREPEAFF.

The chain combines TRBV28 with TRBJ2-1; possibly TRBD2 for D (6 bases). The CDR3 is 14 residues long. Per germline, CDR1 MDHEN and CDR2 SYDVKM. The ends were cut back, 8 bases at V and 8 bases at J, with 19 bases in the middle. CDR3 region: CASGLTGLIDEQFF. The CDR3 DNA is TGTGCCAGCGGGCTAACGGGACTCATCGATGAGCAGTTCTTC.

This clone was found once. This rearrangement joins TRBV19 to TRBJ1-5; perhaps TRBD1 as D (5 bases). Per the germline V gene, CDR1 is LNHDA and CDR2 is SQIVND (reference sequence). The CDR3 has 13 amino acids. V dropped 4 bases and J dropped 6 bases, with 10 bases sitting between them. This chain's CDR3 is CASSKAGIQPQHF. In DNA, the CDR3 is TGTGCCAGTAGTAAAGCAGGGATTCAGCCCCAGCATTTT.

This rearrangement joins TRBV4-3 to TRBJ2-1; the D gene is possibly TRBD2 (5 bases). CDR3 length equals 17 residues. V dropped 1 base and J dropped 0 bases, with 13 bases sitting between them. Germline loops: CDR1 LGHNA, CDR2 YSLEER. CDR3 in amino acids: CASSQVEGTTSYNEQFF. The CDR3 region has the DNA TGCGCCAGCAGCCAAGTTGAGGGTACCACCTCCTACAATGAGCAGTTCTTC.

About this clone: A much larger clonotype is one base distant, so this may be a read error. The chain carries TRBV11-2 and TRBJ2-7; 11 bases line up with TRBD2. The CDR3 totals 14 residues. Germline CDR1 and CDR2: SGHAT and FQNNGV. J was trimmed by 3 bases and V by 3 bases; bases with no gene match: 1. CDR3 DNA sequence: TGTGCCAGCAGCTTGGGACTAGCGGACTACGAGCAGTACTTC. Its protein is CASSLGLADYEQYF. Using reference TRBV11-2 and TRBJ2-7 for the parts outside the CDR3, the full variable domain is EAGVAQSPRYKIIEKRQSVAFWCNPISGHATLYWYQQILGQGPKLLIQFQNNGVVDDSQLPKDRFSAERLKGVDSTLKIQPAKLEDSAVYLCASSLGLADYEQYFGPGTRLTVT.